This T cell receptor beta chain was sequenced during a study of T-cell reconstitution after alpha-beta-depleted transplantation in children (dated by TCRdb to between 2015 and 2016). With regard to the full study: The study quantitatively tracked T-cell immune reconstitution after TCRalphabeta/CD19-depleted allogeneic hematopoietic cell transplantation in children using TCR repertoire profiling. Points the paper makes about the study in general: The frequencies of hyperexpanded clones fell over the following months, and after one year, T-cell counts and TCRbeta diversity were mostly attributed to newly produced T cells. About two months after transplant, the apparently early recovery of alphabetaT-cell counts reportedly depended on just several hundred clones that had expanded rapidly and came from non-depleted graft cells. In some patients, the high TCRbeta diversity seen at day 60 was put down to recipient T cells and intrathymic progenitors that had survived conditioning.

This clonotype was found a few times. Its antigen has not been determined. No base qualities exist here, and no much larger clone lies one base off it. The treatment or condition label corresponds to: allogeneic hematopoietic cell transplantation with graft depleted of TCRalphabeta T cells and CD19 B cells. Transplant recipients were children who received TCRalphabeta/CD19-depleted allogeneic hematopoietic cell grafts. The method was PCR. Sequencing took place on an Illumina HiSeq 2500. To normalize quantification of the TCRbeta repertoire, the TCR libraries were built with molecular barcoding that relied on unique molecular identifiers. TCRdb reprocessed the public reads (quality trimming at Q25 with fastp, clone calling with MiXCR) and kept in-frame beta chains. All rows with the same CDR3 protein become a single entry with the most common DNA and genes. The sample records a few hundred thousand distinct CDR3 sequences, approximately 30% of which are singletons. Together, the top ten hold just over 35% of the sample.

Measured from the cysteine to the phenylalanine, the CDR3 is 13 residues long. Here the CDR3 DNA is all that survives: 39 bases in frame from base 1. Cut back by 6 bases and 4 bases, the V and J ends lie 12 bases apart. The sequencing here drew on PBMCs, taken before TCRalphabeta/CD19-depleted stem cell transplant. The receptor comes from a boy younger than two with Wiskott-Aldrich syndrome, due to receive a stem cell transplant. The chain is assembled from TRBV12-3 or TRBV12-4 and TRBJ1-2; the D gene is unclear. Read as DNA, the sequence is TGTGCCAGCAGCCGACCGCAGCTCTATGGCTACACCTTC. This is translated as CASSRPQLYGYTF.